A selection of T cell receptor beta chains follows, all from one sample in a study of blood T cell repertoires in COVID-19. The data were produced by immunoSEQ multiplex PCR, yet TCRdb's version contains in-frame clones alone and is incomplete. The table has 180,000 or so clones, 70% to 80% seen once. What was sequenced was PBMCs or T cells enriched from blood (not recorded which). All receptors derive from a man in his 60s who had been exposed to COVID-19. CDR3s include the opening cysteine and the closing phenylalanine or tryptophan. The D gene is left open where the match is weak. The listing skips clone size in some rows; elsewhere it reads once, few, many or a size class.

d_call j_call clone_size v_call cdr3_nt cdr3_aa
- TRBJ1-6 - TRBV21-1 TGTGCCAGCAGAAAGATTACAGGGGGCGCATCGGTATGGGTTTGGTCACCCCTCCACTTT CASRKITGGASVWVWSPLHF
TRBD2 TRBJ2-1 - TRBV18 TGTGCCAGCTCACCGAGGACTAGCGGGACGCCTGAGCAGTTCTTC CASSPRTSGTPEQFF
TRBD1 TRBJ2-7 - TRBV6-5 TGTGCCAGCAGGAGGGACAGGGTGGTCAACGAGCAGTACTTC CASRRDRVVNEQYF
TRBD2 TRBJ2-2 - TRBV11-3 TGTGCCAGCAGCGCTCTGGTCGGACTAGCGCGGAACACCGGGGAGCTGTTTTTT CASSALVGLARNTGELFF
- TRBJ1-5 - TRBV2 TGTGCCAGCACGTACAGATACAATCAGCCCCAGCATTTT CASTYRYNQPQHF
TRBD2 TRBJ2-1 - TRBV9 TGTGCCAGCAGCGTAGGGCTTTTCAGGACTAGCGGGGACAATGAGCAGTTCTTC CASSVGLFRTSGDNEQFF
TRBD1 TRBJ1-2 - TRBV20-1 TGCAGTGCTAGTTTTGGTAGGACAGGGGCAATCGGCTATGGCTACACCTTC CSASFGRTGAIGYGYTF
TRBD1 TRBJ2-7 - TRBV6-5 TGTGCCAGCAGACTATCGGGACAGGGCTCCTACGAGCAGTACTTC CASRLSGQGSYEQYF
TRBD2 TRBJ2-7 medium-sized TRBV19 TGTGCCAGTAGCTCCGGGACTAGCGGGAGGGCCAACCTACACGAGCAGTACTTC CASSSGTSGRANLHEQYF
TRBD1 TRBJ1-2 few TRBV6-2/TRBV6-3 TGTGCCAGCAGTTACCCGCCGGGACAGGGGGACGCGCGGTATGGCTACACCTTC CASSYPPGQGDARYGYTF
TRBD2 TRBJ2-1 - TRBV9 TGTGCCAGCAGCAGGGGACTACTGGGTTCCTACAATGAGCAGTTCTTC CASSRGLLGSYNEQFF
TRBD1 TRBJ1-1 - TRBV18 TGTGCCAGCTCACCACTCCCTACCGACAGGGGGACTGAAGCTTTCTTT CASSPLPTDRGTEAFF
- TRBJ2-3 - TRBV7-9 TGTGCCAGCAGCTTAGCGGTCGGGAGCACAGATACGCAGTATTTT CASSLAVGSTDTQYF
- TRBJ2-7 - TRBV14 TGTGCCAGCAGCATATGGGACAACTCCTACGAGCAGTACTTC CASSIWDNSYEQYF
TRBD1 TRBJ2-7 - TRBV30 TGTGCCTGGGCGAGGACAGGGTTGGGTATTGCGGAGCAGTACTTC CAWARTGLGIAEQYF
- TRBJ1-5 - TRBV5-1 TGCGCCAGCAGCTTGGACTATAGCAATCAGCCCCAGCATTTT CASSLDYSNQPQHF
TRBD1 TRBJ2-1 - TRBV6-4 TGTGCCAGCGCGGCGGGACAGGGGGCTGATGAGCAGTTCTTC CASAAGQGADEQFF
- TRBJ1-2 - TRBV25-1 TGTGCCAGCAGCGATCTGAGATATGGCTACACCTTC CASSDLRYGYTF
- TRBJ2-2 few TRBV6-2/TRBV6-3 TGTGCCAGCAGTCCAGGGTGGACCGGGGAGCTGTTTTTT CASSPGWTGELFF
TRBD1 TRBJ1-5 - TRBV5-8 TGTGCCAGCAGCATACGGGACAGGAGGCAGCCCCAGCATTTT CASSIRDRRQPQHF
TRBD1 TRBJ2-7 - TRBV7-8 TGTGCCAGCAGCTCCCTACAGGGGCCTGGGGACTACGAGCAGTACTTC CASSSLQGPGDYEQYF
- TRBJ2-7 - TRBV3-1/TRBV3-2 TGTGCCAGCAGCCAAGTCGAGGCCGAGCAGTACTTC CASSQVEAEQYF
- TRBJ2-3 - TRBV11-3 TGTGCCAGCAGCCCGGCGGGATCCACCTTGCCTTATACGCAGTATTTT CASSPAGSTLPYTQYF
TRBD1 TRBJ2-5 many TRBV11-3 TGTGCCAGCAGCGGTGGACAGGGATCGGAGGAGACCCAGTACTTC CASSGGQGSEETQYF
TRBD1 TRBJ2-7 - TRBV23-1 TGCGCCAGCAGTCACACGACAGGGAGAGAGGAGCAGTACTTC CASSHTTGREEQYF
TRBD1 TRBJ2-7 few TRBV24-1 TGTGCCACCAGAGATTGGGGACAGGGCCACGAGCAGTACTTC CATRDWGQGHEQYF
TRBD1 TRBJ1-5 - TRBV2 TGTGCCAGCAGCGGGACAGTTAGCAATCAGCCCCAGCATTTT CASSGTVSNQPQHF
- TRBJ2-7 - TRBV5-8 TGTGCCAGCGCCGAGAAGAGGCAGTACTTC CASAEKRQYF
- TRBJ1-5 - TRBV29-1 TGCAGCGTTGTACAGGGCAATCAGCCCCAGCATTTT CSVVQGNQPQHF
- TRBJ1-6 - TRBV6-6 TGTGCCAGCAGTTACCCCAGTAATTCACCCCTCCACTTT CASSYPSNSPLHF
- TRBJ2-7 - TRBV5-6 TGTGCCAGCAGCCCTTGGGGAGCGAGGGAGCAGTACTTC CASSPWGAREQYF
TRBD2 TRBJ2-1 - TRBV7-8 TGTGCCAGCAGCCCCCAGCAGCTGCGGGGGGCCTACAATGAGCAGTTCTTC CASSPQQLRGAYNEQFF
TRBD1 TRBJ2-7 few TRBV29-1 TGCAGCGTACGGACAGGGCAGTACGAGCAGTACTTC CSVRTGQYEQYF
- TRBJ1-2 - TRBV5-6 TGTGCCAGCAGCTTGGGTGCGCACTATGGCTACACCTTC CASSLGAHYGYTF
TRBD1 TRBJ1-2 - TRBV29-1 TGCAGCGCCTACGTGCAGACAGGGAGCGATGGCTACACCTTC CSAYVQTGSDGYTF
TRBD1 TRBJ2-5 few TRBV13 TGTGCCAGCAGCGCCGGGACAGGGATTCCGGCCCTACAAGAGACCCAGTACTTC CASSAGTGIPALQETQYF
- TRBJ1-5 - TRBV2 TGTGCCAGCAGACAGGCTTCCAATCAGCCCCAGCATTTT CASRQASNQPQHF
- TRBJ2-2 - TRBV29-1 TGCAGCGTTTTGGGAGGAGGGTACACCGGGGAGCTGTTTTTT CSVLGGGYTGELFF
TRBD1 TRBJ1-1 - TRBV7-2 TGTGCCAGCAGCTTTTCCGGGACAGGGGGCACTGAAGCTTTCTTT CASSFSGTGGTEAFF
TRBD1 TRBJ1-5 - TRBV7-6 TGTGCCAGCAGCTCCGGGACAGGGAGCAATCAGCCCCAGCATTTT CASSSGTGSNQPQHF
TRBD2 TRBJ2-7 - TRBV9 TGTGCCAGCAGCGTAGATGTTCACCTAGCGGGAGGGCCCTCGCCCTACGAGCAGTACTTC CASSVDVHLAGGPSPYEQYF
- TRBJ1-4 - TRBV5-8 TGTGCCAGCAGCTGGGGCCGGGTTGCAACTAATGAAAAACTGTTTTTT CASSWGRVATNEKLFF
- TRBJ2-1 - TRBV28 TGTGCCAGCAGTTCCGTATCACTGACAGGTGACTACAATGAGCAGTTCTTC CASSSVSLTGDYNEQFF
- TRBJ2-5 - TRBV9 TGTGCCAGCAGCGTAGATCCTAGACAAGAGACCCAGTACTTC CASSVDPRQETQYF
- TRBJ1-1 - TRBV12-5 TGTGCTAGTGGTTTGGTAGCTGGAGAGGCTTTCTTT CASGLVAGEAFF
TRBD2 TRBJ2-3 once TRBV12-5 TGTGCTAGTGCCTTAGCGGGTGGATCAGATACGCAGTATTTT CASALAGGSDTQYF
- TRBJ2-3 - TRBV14 TGTGCCAGCAGCATAAGCACAGATACGCAGTATTTT CASSISTDTQYF
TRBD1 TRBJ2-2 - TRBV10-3 TGTGCCATCAGTGAACCGGGACAGGGGGCAAATCCTTTATCCGGGGAGCTGTTTTTT CAISEPGQGANPLSGELFF
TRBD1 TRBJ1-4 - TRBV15 TGTGCCACCAGCGGTGAGGGGGCATTTGGTGAAAAACTGTTTTTT CATSGEGAFGEKLFF
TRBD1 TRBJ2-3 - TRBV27 TGTGCCAGCAGCGACAGGGGGCGAGGAGATACGCAGTATTTT CASSDRGRGDTQYF
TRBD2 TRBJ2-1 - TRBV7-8 TGTGCCAGCAGCTCTGACCGGGGACTAGCGGGAGTGACCTCCTACAATGAGCAGTTCTTC CASSSDRGLAGVTSYNEQFF